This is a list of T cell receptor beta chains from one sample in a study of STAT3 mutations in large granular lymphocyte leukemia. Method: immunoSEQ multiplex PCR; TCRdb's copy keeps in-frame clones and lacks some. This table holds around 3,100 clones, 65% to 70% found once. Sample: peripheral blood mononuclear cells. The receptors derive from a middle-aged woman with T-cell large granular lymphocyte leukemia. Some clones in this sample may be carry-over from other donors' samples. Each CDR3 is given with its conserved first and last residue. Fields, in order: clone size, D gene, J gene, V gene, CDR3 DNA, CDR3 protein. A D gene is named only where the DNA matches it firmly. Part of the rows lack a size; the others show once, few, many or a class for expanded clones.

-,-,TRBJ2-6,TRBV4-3,TGCGCCAGCAGCCAAGCAGGCTCTGGGGCCAACGTCCTGACTTTC,CASSQAGSGANVLTF
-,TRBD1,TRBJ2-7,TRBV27,TGTGCCAGCAGGGCCACAGGGGGAAGAGGCGAGCAGTACTTC,CASRATGGRGEQYF
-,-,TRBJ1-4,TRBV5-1,TGCGCCAGCTTACTCAACCCGGGGGATGAAAAACTGTTTTTT,CASLLNPGDEKLFF
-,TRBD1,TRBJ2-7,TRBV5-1,TGCGCCAGCAGCTCCCGACAGGGCTTGGGACCGGGCGAGCAGTACTTC,CASSSRQGLGPGEQYF
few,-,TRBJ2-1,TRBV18,TGTGCCAGCTCACTAGGGGGGACTTACAATGAGCAGTTCTTC,CASSLGGTYNEQFF
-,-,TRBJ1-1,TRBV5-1,TGCGCCAGCAGCTTGGACGGGACCCCTTCGGGTTTCTTT,CASSLDGTPSGFF
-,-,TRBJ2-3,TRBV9,TGTGCCAGCAGCGCTGGTGTGGGGGGCACATTAGATACGCAGTATTTT,CASSAGVGGTLDTQYF
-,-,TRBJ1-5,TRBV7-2,TGTGCCAGCAGCTTAGCGCTGGCAGACGGGCATCAGCCCCAGCATTTT,CASSLALADGHQPQHF
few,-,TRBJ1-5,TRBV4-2,TGTGCCAGCAGCATCACGGGAGCAAGCAATCAGCCCCAGCATTTT,CASSITGASNQPQHF
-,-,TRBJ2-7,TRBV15,TGTGCCACAGGGGTGCGGAACTACGAGCAGTACTTC,CATGVRNYEQYF
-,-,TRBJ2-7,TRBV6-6,TGTGCCAGCAGTTTAAGAATGGTTCAATACGAGCAGTACTTC,CASSLRMVQYEQYF
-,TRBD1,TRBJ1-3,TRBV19,TGTGCCAGTAGCCATACAGGGGATTTGTCTGGAAACACCATATATTTT,CASSHTGDLSGNTIYF
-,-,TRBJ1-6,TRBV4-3,TGCGCCAGCACCTCAGAGGCGGCAGTAGGTTCACCCCTCCACTTT,CASTSEAAVGSPLHF
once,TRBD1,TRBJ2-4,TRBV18,TGTGCCAGCTCACCATTAGCAGGGGGAGCCAAAAACATTCAGTACTTC,CASSPLAGGAKNIQYF
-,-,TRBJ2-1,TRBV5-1,TGCGCCAGCAGCTTGGTGGCGGGGACGTATAATGAGCAGTTCTTC,CASSLVAGTYNEQFF
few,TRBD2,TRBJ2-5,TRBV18,TGTGCCAGCTCACCACCCACTAGCGGGGGGGAGACCCAGTACTTC,CASSPPTSGGETQYF
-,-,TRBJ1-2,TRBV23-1,TGCGCCAGCAGTCAATCCGGACCCGGTGGCTACACCTTC,CASSQSGPGGYTF
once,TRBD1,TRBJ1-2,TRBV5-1,TGCGCCAGCCGGGACAGGGGCTATGGCTACACCTTC,CASRDRGYGYTF
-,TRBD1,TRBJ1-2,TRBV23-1,TGCGCCAGACAGGGGGGTGGCTACACCTTC,CARQGGGYTF
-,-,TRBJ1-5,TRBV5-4,TGTGCCAGCAGCTTGGCAGGTCCGGATCAGCCCCAGCATTTT,CASSLAGPDQPQHF
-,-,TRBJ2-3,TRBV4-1,TGCGCCAGCAGCCAAGGAGGACTGTGGGGGGATACGCAGTATTTT,CASSQGGLWGDTQYF
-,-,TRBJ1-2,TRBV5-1,TGCGCCAGCAGCACCGGGACTCTGAGTTATGGCTACACCTTC,CASSTGTLSYGYTF
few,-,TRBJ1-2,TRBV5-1,TGCGCCAGCAGCTTGGACGGATTTGATGGCTACACCTTC,CASSLDGFDGYTF
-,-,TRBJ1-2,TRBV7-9,TGTGCCAGCAGCTCGACCAACAAGGGGTCTGGCTACACCTTC,CASSSTNKGSGYTF
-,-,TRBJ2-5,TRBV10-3,TGTGCCATCAGTGAGGGAGGCCTGCAAGAGACCCAGTACTTC,CAISEGGLQETQYF
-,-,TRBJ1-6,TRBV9,TGTGCCAGCAGCCCGGCGAGGTCCATCGAGGGCATAGATAATTCACCCCTCCACTTT,CASSPARSIEGIDNSPLHF
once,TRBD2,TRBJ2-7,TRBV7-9,TGTGCCAGCAGCCCGCCGGGAGGGCCCTACGAGCAGTACTTC,CASSPPGGPYEQYF
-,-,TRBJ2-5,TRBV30,TGTGCCTACGATCAGGGAGAAGAGACCCAGTACTTC,CAYDQGEETQYF